The 17 T cell receptor beta chains given below trace back to one sample, sequenced in a study of blood T cell repertoires in COVID-19. This table comes from immunoSEQ multiplex PCR, and its TCRdb copy is limited to in-frame clones, with some not included. This table has about 300,000 clones, 89% appearing once. Sequencing was carried out using peripheral blood. All receptors derive from a woman aged 25 to 45 with COVID-19, enrolled during active disease.

The chain is built from TRBV6-5 and TRBJ1-2, with TRBD1 identical over 8 bases. The V segment lost 7 bases and the J segment 4 bases; nucleotides outside the gene matches: 11. The length of the CDR3 is 15 residues. Germline-derived CDR1 and CDR2 are MNHEY and SVGAGI. CDR3 sequence (DNA): TGTGCCAGCACCAGATCTAGACAGGGGTCCTATGGCTACACCTTC. Translated: CASTRSRQGSYGYTF.

The chain joins TRBV5-6 to TRBJ2-5; 9 bases are a match to TRBD1. The CDR3 has 14 residues. Germline assignment: CDR1 SGHDT and CDR2 YYEEEE. V lost 3 bases, J lost 4 bases, and 4 bases stayed unmatched. This CDR3 reads CASSWAQGAETQYF. The DNA for the CDR3 is TGTGCCAGCAGCTGGGCACAGGGGGCAGAGACCCAGTACTTC.

V gene TRBV12-3 or TRBV12-4 combines with J gene TRBJ2-1; D possibly corresponds to TRBD2 (6 bases). The CDR3 totals 12 residues. V dropped 6 bases and J dropped 5 bases, with 8 bases sitting between them. In DNA, the CDR3 is TGTGCCAGCAGGGGACTGAACAATGAGCAGTTCTTC. Translating gives CASRGLNNEQFF.

The V and J genes are TRBV7-9 and TRBJ2-7; 7 bases fit TRBD1. J lost 5 bases, V lost 5 bases, and 6 bases had no gene match. The CDR3 has 13 amino acids. Germline lookup yields CDR1 SEHNR and CDR2 FQNEAQ (reference sequence). The CDR3 spells CASSLTGIHEQYF. In nucleotides, the CDR3 is TGTGCCAGCAGCCTGACAGGGATCCACGAGCAGTACTTC. Combining the CDR3 with reference TRBV7-9 and TRBJ2-7 gives the whole variable domain DTGVSQNPRHKITKRGQNVTFRCDPISEHNRLYWYRQTLGQGPEFLTYFQNEAQLEKSRLLSDRFSAERPKGSFSTLEIQRTEQGDSAMYLCASSLTGIHEQYFGPGTRLTVT.

The CDR3, as DNA: TGTGCCGGAGGGGGACAGGGCAAGGGTGGCTACACCTTC. Encoded protein: CAGGGQGKGGYTF. The V gene is TRBV2, the J gene TRBJ1-2, with 9 bases fitting TRBD1. Losses at the gene ends were 11 bases for V and 7 bases for J; bases not matched to a gene: 11. The germline V gene encodes CDR1 SNHLY and CDR2 FYNNEI. The CDR3 loop spans 13 amino acids.

The gene calls are TRBV6-5 and TRBJ1-1; no clear D. The V gene's germline CDR1 is MNHEY and CDR2 SVGAGI. Deletions cut 5 bases from V and 1 base from J, with 11 bases between. The CDR3 covers 14 residues. The CDR3 spells CASSPQSRNTEAFF. The CDR3 DNA is TGTGCCAGCAGTCCCCAATCGCGGAACACTGAAGCTTTCTTT.

This clone was seen only once. The chain uses TRBV7-9 and TRBJ2-2, with TRBD1 as a possible D gene (6 bases). Germline V gives CDR1 SEHNR, CDR2 FQNEAQ (reference sequence). The germline V and J ends were trimmed by 7 bases and 0 bases, with 18 bases remaining between them. The CDR3 loop spans 17 amino acids. As DNA, the CDR3 is TGTGCCAGCACCCAAATAGACAGGACAGCGAACACCGGGGAGCTGTTTTTT. Amino acid sequence: CASTQIDRTANTGELFF.

V usage is TRBV6-4 and J usage is TRBJ2-3; TRBD2 aligns across 8 bases. The CDR3 is 15 amino acids. The V segment lost 2 bases and the J segment 0 bases; nucleotides outside the gene matches: 1. In germline, CDR1 is MRHNA, CDR2 SNTAGT. The CDR3 loop reads CASSDASGSTDTQYF. As DNA, the CDR3 is TGTGCCAGCAGTGACGCTAGCGGGAGCACAGATACGCAGTATTTT.

CDR3 nucleotide sequence: TGTGCCAGCTCACAATTACTGGGGGCAGGGGATTCACCCCTCCACTTT. Translated, it gives CASSQLLGAGDSPLHF. This chain joins TRBV18 and TRBJ1-6; D possibly corresponds to TRBD1 (6 bases). This CDR3 is 16 amino acids long. Between the trimmed V and J ends, which lost 4 bases and 8 bases, there was a span of 18 bases. CDR1 and CDR2 from the germline V gene are KGHSH and LQKENI.

CDR3 DNA sequence: TGTGCCAGTCGGACAGGGGCGGTTTTGGACATTCAGTACTTC. Its translation: CASRTGAVLDIQYF. The chain employs TRBV6-5 and TRBJ2-4; 9 bases are shared with TRBD1. V dropped 9 bases and J dropped 8; count of bases not matched to a gene: 11. Germline assignment: CDR1 MNHEY and CDR2 SVGAGI. CDR3 size: 14 residues.

CDR3 sequence: CASRKQGGDTDTQYF. In nucleotides, the CDR3 is TGTGCCAGTAGAAAACAGGGGGGGGACACAGATACGCAGTATTTT. The genes are TRBV19 and TRBJ2-3, with D possibly being TRBD1 (8 bases). Between the trimmed V and J ends, which lost 6 bases and 2 bases, there was a span of 15 bases. This CDR3 region has 15 residues. In germline, CDR1 is LNHDA, CDR2 SQIVND (reference sequence). Supplemented by reference TRBV19 and TRBJ2-3, the full variable domain reads DGGITQSPKYLFRKEGQNVTLSCEQNLNHDAMYWYRQDPGQGLRLIYYSQIVNDFQKGDIAEGYSVSREKKESFPLTVTSAQKNPTAFYLCASRKQGGDTDTQYFGPGTRLTVL.

The CDR3 region has the DNA TGTGCCAGCAGCCAAGATTCCTCACCCGGACAGGGCGCTAACTATGGCTACACCTTC. Its translation is CASSQDSSPGQGANYGYTF. The chain has TRBV4-2 and TRBJ1-2, with TRBD1 identical over 8 bases. V was clipped by 0 bases and J by 0 bases; unmatched bases: 12. Germline CDR1 is LGHNA and CDR2 is YNFKEQ. This CDR3 is 19 amino acids long.

This clone was seen a single time. The chain is built from TRBV5-4 and TRBJ1-1; TRBD1 matches at 7 bases. Germline-derived CDR1 and CDR2 are SGHNT and YYREEE (reference sequence). Trimming removed 2 bases from V and 5 bases from J; junction bases left unmatched: 3. CDR3 length: 13 amino acids. In DNA form, the CDR3 reads TGTGCCAGCAGCTTCAGGGGGAGGACTGAAGCTTTCTTT. This sequence encodes CASSFRGRTEAFF.

The rearrangement links TRBV7-9 to TRBJ2-3, with 7 bases fitting TRBD1. Trimming at V came to 4 bases and at J to 3 bases, leaving 7 bases not matched to a gene. The germline V gene has CDR1 SEHNR and CDR2 FQNEAQ (reference sequence). The CDR3 totals 15 residues. The CDR3 sequence is CASSSTGASTDTQYF. CDR3 nucleotides: TGTGCCAGCAGCTCTACAGGGGCCTCTACAGATACGCAGTATTTT.

The chain recombines TRBV11-3 with TRBJ2-1, with 11 bases aligning to TRBD2. Trimming took 0 bases from V and 4 from J; bases not matched to a gene: 11. Germline V lookup: CDR1 SGHNT, CDR2 YENEEA. This CDR3 region has 19 residues. This CDR3 is CASSLDSASGGSTYNEQFF. The CDR3 nucleotides are TGTGCCAGCAGCTTAGATTCGGCTAGCGGGGGGTCCACTTACAATGAGCAGTTCTTC. Full variable domain (missing parts from reference TRBV11-3 and TRBJ2-1): EAGVVQSPRYKIIEKKQPVAFWCNPISGHNTLYWYLQNLGQGPELLIRYENEEAVDDSQLPKDRFSAERLKGVDSTLKIQPAELGDSAVYLCASSLDSASGGSTYNEQFFGPGTRLTVL.

V and J are TRBV28 and TRBJ1-2; 10 bases fit TRBD1. The CDR3 covers 15 residues. V lost 2 bases and J lost 0; bases outside the gene matches: 0. Germline loops: CDR1 MDHEN, CDR2 SYDVKM. The CDR3 nucleotides read TGTGCCAGCAGTTTAGGACAGGGGGCTAACTATGGCTACACCTTC. Translation gives CASSLGQGANYGYTF.

This clone was detected only a few times. The chain recombines TRBV7-2 with TRBJ2-3; D remains ambiguous. Germline CDR1 reads SGHTA; CDR2 reads FQGNSA. The CDR3 runs to 14 residues. The V and J ends lost 3 bases and 4 bases respectively, with 11 bases between them. CDR3 region: CASSFSVSSDTQYF. The DNA for the CDR3 is TGTGCCAGCAGCTTCTCAGTATCTTCAGATACGCAGTATTTT.